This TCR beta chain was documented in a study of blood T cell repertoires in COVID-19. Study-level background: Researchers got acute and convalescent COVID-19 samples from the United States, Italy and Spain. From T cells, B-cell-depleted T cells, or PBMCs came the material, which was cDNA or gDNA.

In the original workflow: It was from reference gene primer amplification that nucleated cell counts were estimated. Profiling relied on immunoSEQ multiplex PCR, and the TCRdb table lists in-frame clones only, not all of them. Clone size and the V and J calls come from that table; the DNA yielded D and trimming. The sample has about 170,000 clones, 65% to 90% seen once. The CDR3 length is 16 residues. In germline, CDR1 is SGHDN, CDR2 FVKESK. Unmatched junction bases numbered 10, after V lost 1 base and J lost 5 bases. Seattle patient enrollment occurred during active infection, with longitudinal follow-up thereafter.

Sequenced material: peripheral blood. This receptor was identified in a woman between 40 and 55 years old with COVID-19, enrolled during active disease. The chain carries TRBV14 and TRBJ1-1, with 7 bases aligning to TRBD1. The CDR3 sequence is CASSQGPRQGSTEAFF. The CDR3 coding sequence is TGTGCCAGCAGCCAAGGCCCGCGACAGGGTAGTACTGAAGCTTTCTTT.